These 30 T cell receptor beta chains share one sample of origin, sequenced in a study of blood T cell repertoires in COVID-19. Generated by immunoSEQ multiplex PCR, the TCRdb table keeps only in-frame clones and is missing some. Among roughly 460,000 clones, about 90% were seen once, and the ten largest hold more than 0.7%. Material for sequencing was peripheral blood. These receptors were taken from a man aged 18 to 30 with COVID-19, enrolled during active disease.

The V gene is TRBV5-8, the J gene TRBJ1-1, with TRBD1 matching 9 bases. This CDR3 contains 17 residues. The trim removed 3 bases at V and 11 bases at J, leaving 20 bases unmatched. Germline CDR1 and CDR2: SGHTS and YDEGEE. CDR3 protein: CASSSVPGQGTGMDAFF. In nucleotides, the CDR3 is TGTGCCAGCAGCTCTGTCCCGGGACAGGGTACAGGGATGGATGCTTTCTTT.

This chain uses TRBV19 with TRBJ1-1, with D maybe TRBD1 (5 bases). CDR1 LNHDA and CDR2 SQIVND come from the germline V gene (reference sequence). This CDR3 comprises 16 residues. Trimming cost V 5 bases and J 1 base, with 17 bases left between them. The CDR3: CASSPSTARANTEAFF. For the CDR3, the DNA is TGTGCCAGTAGTCCTTCGACAGCCAGAGCGAACACTGAAGCTTTCTTT.

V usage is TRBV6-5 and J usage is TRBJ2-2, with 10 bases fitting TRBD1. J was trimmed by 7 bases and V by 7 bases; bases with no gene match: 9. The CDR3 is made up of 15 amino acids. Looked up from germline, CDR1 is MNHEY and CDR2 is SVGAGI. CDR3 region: CASTDRQGAGGELFF. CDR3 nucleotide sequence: TGTGCCAGCACCGATCGACAGGGGGCCGGCGGGGAGCTGTTTTTT.

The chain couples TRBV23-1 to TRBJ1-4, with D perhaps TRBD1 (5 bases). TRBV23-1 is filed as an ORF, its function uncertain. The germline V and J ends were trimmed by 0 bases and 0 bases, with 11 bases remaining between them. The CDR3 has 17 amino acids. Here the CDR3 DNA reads TGCGCCAGCAGTCAATCCCGGGGGGGGGCAACTAATGAAAAACTGTTTTTT. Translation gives CASSQSRGGATNEKLFF.

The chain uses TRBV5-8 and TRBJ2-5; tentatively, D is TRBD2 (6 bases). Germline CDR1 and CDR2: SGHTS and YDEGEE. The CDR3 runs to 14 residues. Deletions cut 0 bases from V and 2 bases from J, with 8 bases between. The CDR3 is CASSLVGLQETQYF. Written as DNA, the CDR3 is TGTGCCAGCAGCTTGGTGGGACTTCAAGAGACCCAGTACTTC.

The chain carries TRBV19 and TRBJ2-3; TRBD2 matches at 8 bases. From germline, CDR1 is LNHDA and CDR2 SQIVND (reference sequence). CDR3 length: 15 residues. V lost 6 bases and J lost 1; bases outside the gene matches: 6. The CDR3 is CASSRSGVGTDTQYF. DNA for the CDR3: TGTGCCAGTAGCCGTAGCGGGGTTGGCACAGATACGCAGTATTTT.

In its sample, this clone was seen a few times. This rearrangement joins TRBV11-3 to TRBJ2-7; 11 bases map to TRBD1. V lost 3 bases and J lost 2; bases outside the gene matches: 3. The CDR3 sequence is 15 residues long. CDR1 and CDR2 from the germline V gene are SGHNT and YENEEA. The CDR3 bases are TGTGCCAGCAGCTTCGGGGACAGGGGGACCTACGAGCAGTACTTC. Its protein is CASSFGDRGTYEQYF. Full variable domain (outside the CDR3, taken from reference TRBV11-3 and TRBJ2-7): EAGVVQSPRYKIIEKKQPVAFWCNPISGHNTLYWYLQNLGQGPELLIRYENEEAVDDSQLPKDRFSAERLKGVDSTLKIQPAELGDSAVYLCASSFGDRGTYEQYFGPGTRLTVT.

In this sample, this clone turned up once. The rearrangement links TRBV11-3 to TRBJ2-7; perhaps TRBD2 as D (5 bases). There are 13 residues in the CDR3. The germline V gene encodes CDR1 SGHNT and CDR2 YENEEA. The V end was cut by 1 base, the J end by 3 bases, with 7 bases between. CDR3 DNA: TGTGCCAGCAGCTTAGGAGAGGGCTACGAGCAGTACTTC. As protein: CASSLGEGYEQYF.

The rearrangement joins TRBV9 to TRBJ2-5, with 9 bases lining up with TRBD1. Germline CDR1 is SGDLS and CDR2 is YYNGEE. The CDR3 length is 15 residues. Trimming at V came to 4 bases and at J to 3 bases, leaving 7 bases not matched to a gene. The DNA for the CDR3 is TGTGCCAGCAGCTTCCGGGACAGGGTTAAAGAGACCCAGTACTTC. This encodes CASSFRDRVKETQYF.

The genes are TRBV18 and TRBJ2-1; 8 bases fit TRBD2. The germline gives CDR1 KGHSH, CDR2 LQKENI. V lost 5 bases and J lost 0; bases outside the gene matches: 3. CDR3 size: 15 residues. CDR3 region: CASSAREGSYNEQFF. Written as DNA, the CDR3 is TGTGCCAGCTCAGCCCGGGAGGGCTCCTACAATGAGCAGTTCTTC.

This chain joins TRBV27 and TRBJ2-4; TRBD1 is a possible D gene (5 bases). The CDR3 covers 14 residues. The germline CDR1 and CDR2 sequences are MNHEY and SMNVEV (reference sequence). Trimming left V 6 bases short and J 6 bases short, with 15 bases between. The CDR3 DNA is TGTGCCAGCAGACCTCAGGGAAGGGTAAACATTCAGTACTTC. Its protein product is CASRPQGRVNIQYF.

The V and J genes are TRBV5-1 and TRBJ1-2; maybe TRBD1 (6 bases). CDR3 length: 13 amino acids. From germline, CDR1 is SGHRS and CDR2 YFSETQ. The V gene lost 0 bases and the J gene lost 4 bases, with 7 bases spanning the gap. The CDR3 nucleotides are TGCGCCAGCAGCTTGGCGGACAGCTATGGCTACACCTTC. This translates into CASSLADSYGYTF.

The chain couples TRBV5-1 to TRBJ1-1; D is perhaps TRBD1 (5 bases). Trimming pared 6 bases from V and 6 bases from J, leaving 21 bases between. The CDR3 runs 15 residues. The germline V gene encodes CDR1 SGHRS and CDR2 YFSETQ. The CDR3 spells CASNIGAGYNAEAFF. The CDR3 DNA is TGCGCCAGCAATATTGGGGCAGGATACAACGCTGAAGCTTTCTTT.

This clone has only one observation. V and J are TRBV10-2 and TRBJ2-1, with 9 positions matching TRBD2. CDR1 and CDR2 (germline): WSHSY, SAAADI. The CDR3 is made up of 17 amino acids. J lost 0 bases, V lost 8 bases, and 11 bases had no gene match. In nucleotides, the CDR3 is TGCGCCAGCCGCCCCCTCGCGGGAGGGAACTCCTACAATGAGCAGTTCTTC. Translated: CASRPLAGGNSYNEQFF.

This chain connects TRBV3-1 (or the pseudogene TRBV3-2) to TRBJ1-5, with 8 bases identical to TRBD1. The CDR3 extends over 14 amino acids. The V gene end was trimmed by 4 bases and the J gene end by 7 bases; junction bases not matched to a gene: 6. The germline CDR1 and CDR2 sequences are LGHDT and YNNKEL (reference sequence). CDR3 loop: CASSPTGGEQPQHF. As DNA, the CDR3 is TGTGCCAGCAGCCCAACAGGGGGGGAACAGCCCCAGCATTTT.

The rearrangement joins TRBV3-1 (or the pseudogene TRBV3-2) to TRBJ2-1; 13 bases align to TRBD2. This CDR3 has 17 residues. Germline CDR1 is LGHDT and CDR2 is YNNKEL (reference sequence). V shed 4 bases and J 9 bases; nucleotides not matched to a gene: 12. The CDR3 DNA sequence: TGTGCCAGCAGCCTAATGACTAGCGGGAGGACGACGAGTGAGCAGTTCTTC. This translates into CASSLMTSGRTTSEQFF.

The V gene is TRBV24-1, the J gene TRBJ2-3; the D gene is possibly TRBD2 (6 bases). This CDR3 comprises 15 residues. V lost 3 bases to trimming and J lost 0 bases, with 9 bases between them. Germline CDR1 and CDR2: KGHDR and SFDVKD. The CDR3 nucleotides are TGTGCCACCAGTGATCGAGGACTAAGCACAGATACGCAGTATTTT. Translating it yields CATSDRGLSTDTQYF.

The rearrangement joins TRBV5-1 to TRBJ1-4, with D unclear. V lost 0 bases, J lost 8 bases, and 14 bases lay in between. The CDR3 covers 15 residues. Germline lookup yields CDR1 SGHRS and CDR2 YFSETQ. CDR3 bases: TGCGCCAGCAGCTTGGCCGGGGTGACGGGGGAAAAACTGTTTTTT. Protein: CASSLAGVTGEKLFF.

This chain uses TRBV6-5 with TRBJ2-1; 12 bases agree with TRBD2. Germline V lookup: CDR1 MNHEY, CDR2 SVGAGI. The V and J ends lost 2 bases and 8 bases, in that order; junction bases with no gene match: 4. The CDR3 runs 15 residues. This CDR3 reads CASSYETSGSYEQFF. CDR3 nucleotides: TGTGCCAGCAGTTACGAGACTAGCGGGAGCTATGAGCAGTTCTTC.

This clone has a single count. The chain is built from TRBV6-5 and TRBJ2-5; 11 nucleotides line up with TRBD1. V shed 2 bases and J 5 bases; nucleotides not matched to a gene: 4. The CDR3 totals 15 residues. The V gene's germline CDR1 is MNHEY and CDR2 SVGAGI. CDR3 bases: TGTGCCAGCAGTTACGGCGGACAGGGGGCCGAGACCCAGTACTTC. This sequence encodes CASSYGGQGAETQYF.

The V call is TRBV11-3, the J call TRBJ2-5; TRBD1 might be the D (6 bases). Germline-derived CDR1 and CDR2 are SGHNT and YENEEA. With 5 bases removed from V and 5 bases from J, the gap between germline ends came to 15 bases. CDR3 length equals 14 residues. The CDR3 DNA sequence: TGTGCCAGCAGCGTGACAGGTCATGGGGAGACCCAGTACTTC. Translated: CASSVTGHGETQYF.

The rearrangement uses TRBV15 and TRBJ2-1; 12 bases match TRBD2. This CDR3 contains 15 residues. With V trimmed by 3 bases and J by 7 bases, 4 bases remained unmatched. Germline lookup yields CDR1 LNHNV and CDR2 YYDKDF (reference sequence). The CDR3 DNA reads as TGTGCCACCAGCAGGACTAGCGGGAGTTTAAATGAGCAGTTCTTC. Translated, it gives CATSRTSGSLNEQFF. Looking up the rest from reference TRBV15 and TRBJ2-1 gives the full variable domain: DAMVIQNPRYQVTQFGKPVTLSCSQTLNHNVMYWYQQKSSQAPKLLFHYYDKDFNNEADTPDNFQSRRPNTSFCFLDIRSPGLGDTAMYLCATSRTSGSLNEQFFGPGTRLTVL.

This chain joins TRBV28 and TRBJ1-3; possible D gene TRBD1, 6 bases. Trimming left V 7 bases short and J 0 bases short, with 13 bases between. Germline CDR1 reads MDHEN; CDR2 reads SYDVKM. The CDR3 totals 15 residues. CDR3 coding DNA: TGTGCCAGCATCGCGGACAGTTTCTCTGGAAACACCATATATTTT. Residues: CASIADSFSGNTIYF.

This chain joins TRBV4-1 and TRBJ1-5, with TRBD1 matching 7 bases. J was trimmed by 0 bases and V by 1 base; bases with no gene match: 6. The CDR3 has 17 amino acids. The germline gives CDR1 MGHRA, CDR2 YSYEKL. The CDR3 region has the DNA TGCGCCAGCAGCCAAGGGGGGACAGATTATAGCAATCAGCCCCAGCATTTT. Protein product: CASSQGGTDYSNQPQHF.

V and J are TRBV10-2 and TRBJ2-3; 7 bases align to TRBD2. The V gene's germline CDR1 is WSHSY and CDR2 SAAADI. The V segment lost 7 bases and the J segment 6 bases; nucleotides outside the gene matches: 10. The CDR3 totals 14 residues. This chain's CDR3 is CASIRAGLMDTQYF. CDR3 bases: TGCGCCAGCATTCGAGCGGGACTAATGGATACGCAGTATTTT.

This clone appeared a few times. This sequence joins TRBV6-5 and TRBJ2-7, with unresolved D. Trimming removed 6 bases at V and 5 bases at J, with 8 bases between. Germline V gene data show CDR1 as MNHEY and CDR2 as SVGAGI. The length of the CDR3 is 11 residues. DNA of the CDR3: TGTGCCAGCAGAGACCGGGACGAGCAGTACTTC. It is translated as CASRDRDEQYF.

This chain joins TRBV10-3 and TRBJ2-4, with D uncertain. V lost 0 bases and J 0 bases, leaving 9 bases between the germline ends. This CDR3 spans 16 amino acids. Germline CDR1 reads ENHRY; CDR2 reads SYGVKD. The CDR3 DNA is TGTGCCATCAGTGAGTCGACATTACTAGCCAAAAACATTCAGTACTTC. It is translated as CAISESTLLAKNIQYF.

The CDR3 coding sequence is TGTGCCAGCAGTGAACGTTGGGCTTATAATTCACCCCTCCACTTT. Its protein product is CASSERWAYNSPLHF. The chain has TRBV2 and TRBJ1-6; no clear D. Germline CDR1 is SNHLY and CDR2 is FYNNEI. The CDR3 has 15 residues. The V end was cut by 2 bases, the J end by 4 bases, with 9 bases between.

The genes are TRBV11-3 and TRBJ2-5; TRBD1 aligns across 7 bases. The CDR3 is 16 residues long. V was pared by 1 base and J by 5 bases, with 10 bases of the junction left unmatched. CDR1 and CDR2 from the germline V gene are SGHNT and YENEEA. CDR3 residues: CASSLGLGGAGETQYF. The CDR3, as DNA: TGTGCCAGCAGCTTAGGGCTAGGGGGCGCCGGGGAGACCCAGTACTTC.

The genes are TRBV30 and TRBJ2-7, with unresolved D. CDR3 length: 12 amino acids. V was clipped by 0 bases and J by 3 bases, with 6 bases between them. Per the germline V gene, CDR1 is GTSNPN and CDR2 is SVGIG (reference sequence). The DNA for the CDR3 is TGTGCCTGGAGTGTGAACAGCTACGAGCAGTACTTC. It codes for CAWSVNSYEQYF.